This section outlines one T cell receptor beta chain sequence together with its context. The antigen remains undetermined. The length of the CDR3 is 14 residues. Per the germline V gene, CDR1 is SGHDT and CDR2 is YYEEEE. The V end was cut by 7 bases, the J end by 0 bases, with 13 bases between. The record originates from a study of T cell responses to AZD1222 COVID-19 vaccine. Background on the study: Pooling was applied to second doses at about 4 or about 12 weeks.

Profiled with immunoSEQ multiplex PCR; TCRdb holds only in-frame clones, not every one. The sample holds some 100,000 clones; about 86% are singletons and the top ten take approximately 12%. Whole-study results and caveats: The span of vaccine-associated CD4 TCRs extended across spike, with dominance at 160-218 and 743-854. The donor group comprised mostly white British people and more females; the analysis possibly underestimated clonal diversity. Increases in Spike-specific TCR breadth and depth were seen after two AZD1222 doses.

This sequence originates from an adult in good health. This chain joins TRBV5-6 and TRBJ2-5; possibly TRBD2 for D (6 bases). The material sequenced was peripheral blood, taken on day 0 of AZD1222 vaccination. CDR3 amino acids: CASGSGAYQETQYF. DNA for the CDR3: TGTGCCAGCGGTAGCGGAGCTTACCAAGAGACCCAGTACTTC.